A single sample is the source of the 10 T cell receptor beta chains below, sequenced in a study of cytomegalovirus exposure and HLA in healthy donors. Primers: 60 Vbeta forward and 13 Jbeta reverse. Clones were read by immunoSEQ multiplex PCR, and TCRdb kept only the in-frame ones, dropping some. This table has roughly 170,000 clones, over 75% appearing once. Source material: PBMCs. Every receptor here comes from a woman aged 25 to 45 in good health and CMV-seronegative.

Comment on this clone: The junction shows a germline mismatch at one end, possibly a read error. CDR3 residues: CASSPASRANYGYPF. In DNA form, the CDR3 reads TGTGCCAGCAGTCCTGCCTCCAGGGCTAACTATGGCTACCCCTTC. This chain joins TRBV27 and TRBJ1-2, with D perhaps TRBD1 (5 bases). The CDR3 has 15 amino acids. Germline lookup yields CDR1 MNHEY and CDR2 SMNVEV (reference sequence).

The V call is TRBV27, the J call TRBJ2-5, with 8 nucleotides matching TRBD2. Germline loops: CDR1 MNHEY, CDR2 SMNVEV (reference sequence). The CDR3 spans 13 residues. Trimming removed 3 bases from V and 5 bases from J; junction bases left unmatched: 2. DNA for the CDR3: TGTGCCAGCAGTTTTGGCGGGGGGGAGACCCAGTACTTC. It specifies CASSFGGGETQYF.

The chain couples TRBV7-8 to TRBJ1-5; 7 nucleotides align to TRBD1. Germline V gives CDR1 SGHVS, CDR2 FQNEAQ. The CDR3 extends over 15 amino acids. Trimming took 2 bases from V and 6 from J; bases not matched to a gene: 7. The CDR3 DNA reads as TGTGCCAGCAGCTTAACGGGACAGTCGGCTCAGCCCCAGCATTTT. As protein: CASSLTGQSAQPQHF.

V and J are TRBV18 and TRBJ2-7; weak D call: TRBD1 (6 bases). Germline-derived CDR1 and CDR2 are KGHSH and LQKENI. Between the trimmed V and J ends, which lost 4 bases and 3 bases, there was a span of 10 bases. The CDR3 covers 13 residues. The CDR3: CASSLQQGYEQYF. The CDR3 DNA reads as TGTGCCAGCTCACTACAACAGGGCTACGAGCAGTACTTC.

This clone has just a few counts. This chain joins TRBV2 and TRBJ2-2, with 10 positions matching TRBD1. CDR3 length: 16 residues. After removal of 5 bases from V and 6 bases from J, the junction contained 9 bases not matched to a gene. The germline V gene has CDR1 SNHLY and CDR2 FYNNEI. The CDR3 loop reads CASSWDRGGSAGELFF. CDR3 in DNA: TGTGCCAGCAGTTGGGACAGGGGCGGTTCCGCCGGGGAGCTGTTTTTT. Full variable domain (outside the CDR3, taken from reference TRBV2 and TRBJ2-2): EPEVTQTPSHQVTQMGQEVILRCVPISNHLYFYWYRQILGQKVEFLVSFYNNEISEKSEIFDDQFSVERPDGSNFTLKIRSTKLEDSAMYFCASSWDRGGSAGELFFGEGSRLTVL.

V gene TRBV28 combines with J gene TRBJ2-7; TRBD1 is a possible D gene (6 bases). Germline CDR1 and CDR2: MDHEN and SYDVKM. The length of the CDR3 is 16 residues. With 4 bases removed from V and 2 bases from J, the gap between germline ends came to 18 bases. The CDR3 here is CASSSPSRGKTYEQYF. The CDR3 DNA sequence: TGTGCCAGCAGTTCCCCCTCAAGGGGGAAAACCTACGAGCAGTACTTC.

The chain is built from TRBV5-1 and TRBJ2-2, with 9 bases matching TRBD2. Per the germline V gene, CDR1 is SGHRS and CDR2 is YFSETQ. Losses at the gene ends were 4 bases for V and 6 bases for J; bases not matched to a gene: 4. The CDR3 covers 14 residues. CDR3 region: CASSLGLASGELFF. CDR3 DNA: TGCGCCAGCAGCCTAGGACTAGCGTCCGGGGAGCTGTTTTTT.

The CDR3 DNA follows: TGTGCCAGCAGCTATGGGCGAGTGGGACAGCTTCTCTATGGCTACACCTTC. Translating gives CASSYGRVGQLLYGYTF. The V and J genes are TRBV5-5 and TRBJ1-2; 7 bases match TRBD1. Losses at the gene ends were 3 bases for V and 4 bases for J; bases not matched to a gene: 15. CDR1 SGHKS and CDR2 YYEKEE come from the germline V gene (reference sequence). The CDR3 totals 17 residues.

The V call is TRBV19, the J call TRBJ2-1; maybe TRBD2 (6 bases). This CDR3 region has 14 residues. The germline V gene encodes CDR1 LNHDA and CDR2 SQIVND (reference sequence). V dropped 5 bases and J dropped 4 bases, with 12 bases sitting between them. The CDR3 region has the DNA TGTGCCAGTAGTCCCGGAGGGCAATACAATGAGCAGTTCTTC. Translation gives CASSPGGQYNEQFF.

The J gene is TRBJ1-1, the V gene TRBV7-8; 7 bases align to TRBD1. V lost 1 base to trimming and J lost 3 bases; unmatched junction nucleotides: 8. The germline gives CDR1 SGHVS, CDR2 FQNEAQ. CDR3 size: 16 residues. CDR3 sequence: CASSLDLEGADTEAFF. In DNA form, the CDR3 reads TGTGCCAGCAGCTTAGATTTAGAGGGGGCGGACACTGAAGCTTTCTTT.